This T cell receptor (beta chain) was identified during a study of post-analysis software for immune sequencing data. Across the whole study: The courses of disease that were included comprised relapsing-remitting, secondary progressive and progressive-relapsing multiple sclerosis. Study results and caveats: When patients were compared with controls, 4 or 5 TRBV segments were more frequent, TRBV5-6, TRBV5-1 and TRBV20-1 among them. Multiple sclerosis patients showed significantly lower normalized Chao1 diversity than controls did.

CDR3 length: 19 amino acids. The V gene's germline CDR1 is SEHNR and CDR2 FQNEAQ (reference sequence). V trimming: 0 bases; J trimming: 8 bases; junction bases outside the gene matches: 17. Presence of unique molecular identifiers characterized the TCR beta cDNA libraries. The T cell input of about 0.9 to 11 million gave a few hundred thousand cDNA molecules. MiXCR was run by TCRdb on the PCR reads, yielding one entry per CDR3 protein. The table shows about 540,000 distinct CDR3 sequences, with around a third occurring only once. A word on this clonotype: Its antigen remains unidentified.

The sequence was obtained from a girl aged 2 to 17 with multiple sclerosis. What was sequenced was blood. The genes are TRBV7-9 and TRBJ2-1; 9 positions match TRBD1. The CDR3 loop reads CASSLASAGTGYVRDEQFF. CDR3 sequence (DNA): TGTGCCAGCAGCTTAGCATCAGCGGGGACAGGGTACGTTCGGGATGAGCAGTTCTTC.